This T cell receptor beta chain is drawn from a study of blood T cells in healthy people across ages. Turning to this clonotype: One junction end does not reproduce the germline sequence, and a read error may be involved.

Primed by a sample-barcoded 5' primer and a J-beta primer mix, a second PCR proceeded for roughly 6 to 12 cycles. MiXCR, applied by TCRdb to the 5' RACE reads, yields one record per CDR3 protein. Here the sample spans some 700,000 distinct CDR3 sequences, roughly 20% being singletons. The V gene's germline CDR1 is DFQATT and CDR2 SNEGSKA (reference sequence). The CDR3 loop spans 16 amino acids. This chain connects TRBV20-1 to TRBJ2-1; D possibly corresponds to TRBD2 (7 bases). This sequence originates from a man between 65 and 85 years old in good health. Sequencing input: blood. The CDR3 DNA reads as TGCAGTGCCCTACAGCAAGGGGGAGGGGCCTACAATGAGCGGTTCTTC. Translated: CSALQQGGGAYNERFF.